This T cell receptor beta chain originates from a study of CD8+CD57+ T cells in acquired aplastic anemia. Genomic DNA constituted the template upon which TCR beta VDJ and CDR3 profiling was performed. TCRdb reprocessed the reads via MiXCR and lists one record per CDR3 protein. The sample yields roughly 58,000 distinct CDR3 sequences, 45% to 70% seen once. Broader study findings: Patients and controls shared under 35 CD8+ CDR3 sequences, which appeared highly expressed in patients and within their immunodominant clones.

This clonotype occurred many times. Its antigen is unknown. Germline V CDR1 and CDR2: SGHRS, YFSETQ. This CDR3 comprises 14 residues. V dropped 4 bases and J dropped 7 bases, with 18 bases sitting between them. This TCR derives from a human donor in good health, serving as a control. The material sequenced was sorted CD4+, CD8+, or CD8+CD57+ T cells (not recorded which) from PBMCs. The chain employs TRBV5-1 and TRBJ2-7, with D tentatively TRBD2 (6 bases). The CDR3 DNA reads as TGCGCCAGCAGCCTTGTATGGGGGGAAAGTGAGCAGTACTTC. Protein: CASSLVWGESEQYF.